Each of the 5 T cell receptor beta chains below was sequenced from the same sample in a study of blood T cell repertoires in COVID-19. The data were produced by immunoSEQ multiplex PCR, yet TCRdb's version contains in-frame clones alone and is incomplete. The sample includes around 130,000 clones, about 86% of them seen just once. The sample comprised peripheral blood. The receptor source for this set is a woman aged 45-65 years who had recovered from COVID-19.

This chain links TRBV5-1 with TRBJ2-1; 8 nucleotides match TRBD2. The CDR3 extends over 17 amino acids. Germline values: CDR1 SGHRS, CDR2 YFSETQ. With V trimmed by 6 bases and J by 7 bases, 18 bases remained unmatched. The CDR3 protein is CASTAWDRSSGKNEQFF. For the CDR3, the DNA is TGCGCCAGCACCGCTTGGGATAGGAGTAGCGGGAAAAATGAGCAGTTCTTC. Combining the CDR3 with reference TRBV5-1 and TRBJ2-1 gives the whole variable domain KAGVTQTPRYLIKTRGQQVTLSCSPISGHRSVSWYQQTPGQGLQFLFEYFSETQRNKGNFPGRFSGRQFSNSRSEMNVSTLELGDSALYLCASTAWDRSSGKNEQFFGPGTRLTVL.

This chain links TRBV23-1 with TRBJ1-2; 8 bases align to TRBD1. TRBV23-1 is assigned to the ORF class and has an uncertain function. The CDR3 runs to 14 residues. V dropped 5 bases and J dropped 4; count of bases not matched to a gene: 6. The chain's CDR3 is CASSSGTGSYGYTF. In nucleotides, the CDR3 is TGCGCCAGCAGTAGCGGGACAGGTTCCTATGGCTACACCTTC.

The chain has TRBV4-1 and TRBJ2-7, with D perhaps matching TRBD1 (5 bases). The CDR3 has 15 amino acids. Trimming took 1 base from V and 3 from J, leaving 13 bases between them. Germline V gives CDR1 MGHRA, CDR2 YSYEKL. In nucleotides, the CDR3 is TGCGCCAGCAGCCAAGCTTCGACAGACATCTACGAGCAGTACTTC. As protein: CASSQASTDIYEQYF.

This clone came up once. The rearrangement links TRBV13 to TRBJ2-1, with D uncertain. The V end was cut by 5 bases, the J end by 5 bases, with 10 bases between. CDR1 is PRHDT and CDR2 is FYEKMQ in the germline V gene (reference sequence). The CDR3 totals 13 residues. The CDR3 here is CASSQTDNNEQFF. The CDR3 DNA is TGTGCCAGCAGCCAAACTGATAACAATGAGCAGTTCTTC.

V gene TRBV9 combines with J gene TRBJ1-5; TRBD1 is a possible D gene (5 bases). V lost 7 bases to trimming and J lost 7 bases, with 12 bases between them. The germline CDR1 and CDR2 sequences are SGDLS and YYNGEE. The CDR3 runs to 12 residues. The CDR3 loop is CASSRGEQPQHF. The CDR3 coding sequence is TGTGCCAGCTCCCGGGGGGAGCAGCCCCAGCATTTT.